One sample yielded the 31 T cell receptor beta chains listed below, sequenced in a study of Ad26.COV2.S vaccination and SARS-CoV-2 variants. Assay: immunoSEQ multiplex PCR; the TCRdb copy retains only in-frame clones and omits some. Among about 370,000 clones listed, more than 85% were seen once. Treatment meaning: over 15 received Ad26.COV2.S at low or high dose, single or two shots; about five received placebo; per-sample allocation not given. Specimens were obtained on day 63 following the first vaccine or placebo injection. The source material was peripheral blood, sampled in a trial of Ad26.COV2.S vaccine versus placebo. The receptors were sampled from a person between 18 and 65 years old who received the Ad26.COV2.S COVID-19 vaccine or a placebo.

The V and J genes are TRBV5-4 and TRBJ2-3; weak D call: TRBD1 (5 bases). Germline CDR1 SGHNT, CDR2 YYREEE (reference sequence). Trimming cost V 2 bases and J 6 bases, with 16 bases left between them. CDR3 length: 15 amino acids. DNA of the CDR3: TGTGCCAGCAGCTTTCTCTTAGGGGATACGGATACGCAGTATTTT. Amino acid sequence: CASSFLLGDTDTQYF.

The genes are TRBV19 and TRBJ2-3; 8 nucleotides agree with TRBD2. The length of the CDR3 is 17 residues. CDR1 LNHDA and CDR2 SQIVND come from the germline V gene (reference sequence). Trimming at V came to 3 bases and at J to 2 bases, leaving 10 bases not matched to a gene. The CDR3 nucleotides read TGTGCCAGTAGTATCGGAAGTAGCGGGGTCCTCACAGATACGCAGTATTTT. Its translation: CASSIGSSGVLTDTQYF.

The V call is TRBV4-1, the J call TRBJ1-1; D unresolved. Germline CDR1 and CDR2: MGHRA and YSYEKL. CDR3 length: 15 residues. Deletions cut 0 bases from V and 0 bases from J, with 8 bases between. CDR3 sequence: CASSQEAGVNTEAFF. The CDR3 bases are TGCGCCAGCAGCCAAGAGGCAGGAGTGAACACTGAAGCTTTCTTT.

The chain uses TRBV30 and TRBJ1-6; no definite D call. Trimming shortened V by 4 bases and J by 0 bases, and 7 bases separated the two germline ends. The CDR3 runs 14 residues. CDR1 GTSNPN and CDR2 SVGIG come from the germline V gene (reference sequence). CDR3 sequence: CAWMTSSYNSPLHF. DNA for the CDR3: TGTGCCTGGATGACAAGCTCCTATAATTCACCCCTCCACTTT.

The chain uses TRBV4-3 and TRBJ1-6; possible D gene TRBD1, 5 bases. V was trimmed by 1 base and J by 9 bases, leaving 10 bases between them. From germline, CDR1 is LGHNA and CDR2 YSLEER. The CDR3 is made up of 14 amino acids. For the CDR3, the DNA is TGCGCCAGCAGCCAAGCAGGGTTTAGTTCACCCCTCCACTTT. Protein sequence: CASSQAGFSSPLHF.

The rearrangement uses TRBV6-5 and TRBJ1-2; 7 bases fit TRBD1. With 7 bases clipped from V and 5 bases from J, the junction kept 10 bases outside the gene matches. Germline V CDR1 and CDR2: MNHEY, SVGAGI. The CDR3 has 14 residues. CDR3 loop: CASTRDREKYGYTF. The CDR3 region has the DNA TGTGCCAGCACCCGAGACAGGGAAAAATATGGCTACACCTTC.

V and J are TRBV6-6 and TRBJ2-7, with 12 nucleotides matching TRBD2. The CDR3 has 13 amino acids. With 6 bases clipped from V and 4 bases from J, the junction kept 1 base outside the gene matches. The germline V gene encodes CDR1 MNHNY and CDR2 SVGAGI (reference sequence). CDR3 in DNA: TGTGCCAGCAGAACTAGCGGGGGGTACGAGCAGTACTTC. As protein: CASRTSGGYEQYF.

As DNA, the CDR3 is TGTGCCAGCAGTGAGACAGTTAACACCGGGGAGCTGTTTTTT. This gives the protein CASSETVNTGELFF. The rearrangement joins TRBV6-1 to TRBJ2-2, with D possibly matching TRBD1 (5 bases). Trimming stripped 3 bases from V and 2 bases from J, with 7 bases between. CDR1 is MNHNS and CDR2 is SASEGT in the germline V gene. The CDR3 spans 14 residues.

This chain joins TRBV7-2 and TRBJ1-2; D is unclear. Trimming removed 4 bases at V and 2 bases at J, with 11 bases between. The germline CDR1 and CDR2 sequences are SGHTA and FQGNSA. CDR3 length: 14 amino acids. DNA of the CDR3: TGTGCCAGCAGCTCCTGGACGGAGAACTATGGCTACACCTTC. It encodes CASSSWTENYGYTF.

The chain carries TRBV6-1 and TRBJ1-5, with D perhaps matching TRBD1 (6 bases). This CDR3 contains 14 residues. Germline CDR1 MNHNS, CDR2 SASEGT. The V gene lost 6 bases and the J gene lost 5 bases, with 14 bases spanning the gap. The CDR3 sequence is CASRSAGDDQPQHF. The CDR3 region has the DNA TGTGCCAGCAGGTCAGCAGGGGACGATCAGCCCCAGCATTTT.

The chain couples TRBV24-1 to TRBJ2-7, with a possible D match to TRBD1 (5 bases). Germline V gives CDR1 KGHDR, CDR2 SFDVKD. The CDR3 runs 13 residues. V lost 12 bases and J lost 3, with 17 bases in between. CDR3: CAPYGSGYYEQYF. The CDR3 DNA sequence: TGTGCCCCCTACGGTTCAGGGTACTACGAGCAGTACTTC.

The chain joins TRBV5-1 to TRBJ2-7, with D tentatively TRBD1 or TRBD2 (5 bases each). This CDR3 spans 14 amino acids. V dropped 4 bases and J dropped 2 bases, with 13 bases sitting between them. The germline CDR1 and CDR2 sequences are SGHRS and YFSETQ. CDR3 sequence reads: CASSPGPNAYEQYF. CDR3 DNA sequence: TGCGCCAGCAGCCCGGGACCTAATGCCTACGAGCAGTACTTC.

This rearrangement joins TRBV5-1 to TRBJ2-5; the D is unclear. V lost 4 bases to trimming and J lost 0 bases, with 10 bases between them. The CDR3 extends over 14 amino acids. Germline V gene sequence: CDR1 SGHRS, CDR2 YFSETQ. As DNA, the CDR3 is TGCGCCAGCAGCCCGAATGAATACCAAGAGACCCAGTACTTC. Protein: CASSPNEYQETQYF.

This chain uses TRBV19 with TRBJ2-4; D is undetermined. The CDR3 has 13 amino acids. V gave up 3 bases and J gave up 9 bases, with 12 bases separating them. CDR1 is LNHDA and CDR2 is SQIVND in the germline V gene (reference sequence). CDR3 sequence: CASSILTPPIQYF. Written as DNA, the CDR3 is TGTGCCAGTAGTATTTTAACTCCTCCCATTCAGTACTTC.

CDR3 sequence reads: CASSNSGNTEAFF. DNA for the CDR3: TGTGCCAGCAGCAATTCAGGGAACACTGAAGCTTTCTTT. The chain recombines TRBV11-3 with TRBJ1-1; D remains unclear. The V gene's germline CDR1 is SGHNT and CDR2 YENEEA. V dropped 5 bases and J dropped 1 base, with 8 bases sitting between them. The CDR3 length is 13 residues.

The chain employs TRBV21-1 and TRBJ1-5. TRBV21-1 is a pseudogene segment. The CDR3 is 12 amino acids. The CDR3 nucleotides are TGTGCCAGCAGCAATCGGCCGGAGCCCCAGCATTTT. This translates into CASSNRPEPQHF.

The chain is built from TRBV16 and TRBJ1-2; D not resolved. V lost 2 bases and J lost 7, with 14 bases in between. Germline loops: CDR1 KGHSY, CDR2 FQNENV. This CDR3 comprises 14 residues. The CDR3 loop reads CASSQPILPRGYTF. The DNA for the CDR3 is TGTGCCAGCAGCCAACCGATCTTGCCGCGTGGCTACACCTTC.

The genes are TRBV4-1 and TRBJ1-2; D possibly corresponds to TRBD1 (5 bases). Deletions cut 0 bases from V and 4 bases from J, with 9 bases between. The CDR3 has 14 residues. Looked up from germline, CDR1 is MGHRA and CDR2 is YSYEKL. CDR3 sequence reads: CASSQDAGGYGYTF. The CDR3 DNA sequence: TGCGCCAGCAGCCAAGATGCGGGGGGCTATGGCTACACCTTC.

V and J are TRBV7-9 and TRBJ2-7, with TRBD2 identical over 8 bases. V was clipped by 1 base and J by 0 bases; unmatched bases: 14. The germline V gene encodes CDR1 SEHNR and CDR2 FQNEAQ (reference sequence). CDR3 length equals 19 residues. CDR3 amino acids: CASSLVVRGATYNSYEQYF. As DNA, the CDR3 is TGTGCCAGCAGCTTAGTGGTGCGGGGGGCCACTTACAACTCCTACGAGCAGTACTTC.

This clone was counted between two and nine times. The same CDR3 is also encoded by other DNA sequences in this sample. V is TRBV7-9 and J is TRBJ2-5; the D is unclear. Trimming stripped 0 bases from V and 2 bases from J, with 7 bases between. Germline CDR1 and CDR2: SEHNR and FQNEAQ (reference sequence). The CDR3 length is 14 residues. The CDR3 sequence: CASSLAGGQETQYF. For the CDR3, the DNA is TGTGCCAGCAGCTTAGCTGGCGGTCAAGAGACCCAGTACTTC.

The count of this clone is one. The chain links TRBV19 to TRBJ1-1; D ambiguous. The V gene lost 3 bases and the J gene lost 10 bases, with 12 bases spanning the gap. Germline CDR1 and CDR2: LNHDA and SQIVND (reference sequence). The CDR3 has 12 residues. CDR3 protein: CASSIGSRGAFF. The CDR3 nucleotides read TGTGCCAGTAGTATCGGGTCCCGAGGAGCTTTCTTT. The whole variable domain, filled in from reference TRBV19 and TRBJ1-1, reads DGGITQSPKYLFRKEGQNVTLSCEQNLNHDAMYWYRQDPGQGLRLIYYSQIVNDFQKGDIAEGYSVSREKKESFPLTVTSAQKNPTAFYLCASSIGSRGAFFGQGTRLTVV.

The V call is TRBV3-1 (or the pseudogene TRBV3-2), the J call TRBJ1-1; perhaps TRBD1 as D (5 bases). Germline values: CDR1 LGHDT, CDR2 YNNKEL (reference sequence). CDR3 length equals 14 residues. V was pared by 4 bases and J by 4 bases, with 13 bases between. CDR3 sequence reads: CASSLAGGGTEAFF. For the CDR3, the DNA is TGTGCCAGCAGCCTAGCGGGGGGAGGCACTGAAGCTTTCTTT.

The chain couples TRBV2 to TRBJ2-5, with 12 bases that match TRBD2. This CDR3 is built from 15 residues. CDR1 is SNHLY and CDR2 is FYNNEI in the germline V gene. V shed 4 bases and J 5 bases; nucleotides not matched to a gene: 5. In nucleotides, the CDR3 is TGTGCCAGCAGTGTACTAGCGGGGGGCGGGGAGACCCAGTACTTC. Translation: CASSVLAGGGETQYF.

This clone was counted a single time. The chain recombines TRBV6-5 with TRBJ1-2; D not resolved. Germline V gene sequence: CDR1 MNHEY, CDR2 SVGAGI. This CDR3 is built from 15 residues. Trimming took 3 bases from V and 3 from J, leaving 14 bases between them. DNA for the CDR3: TGTGCCAGCAGTTATTTGTCAGGAGGCGACTATGGCTACACCTTC. Protein sequence: CASSYLSGGDYGYTF.

The gene calls are TRBV6-4 and TRBJ2-3; 13 bases match TRBD2. Trimming cost V 2 bases and J 6 bases; bases outside gene matches: 5. The CDR3 is 16 amino acids. Looked up from germline, CDR1 is MRHNA and CDR2 is SNTAGT. CDR3 loop: CASSDLLAGGPDTQYF. DNA of the CDR3: TGTGCCAGCAGTGACCTACTAGCGGGGGGGCCTGATACGCAGTATTTT.

J is TRBJ2-7 and V is TRBV10-2, with a possible D match to TRBD2 (6 bases). CDR1 WSHSY and CDR2 SAAADI come from the germline V gene. This CDR3 contains 14 residues. The ends were cut back, 1 base at V and 4 bases at J, with 11 bases in the middle. The CDR3 region has the DNA TGCGCCAGCAGTGAGTTGTGGGGACTGTACGAGCAGTACTTC. Protein product: CASSELWGLYEQYF.

The rearrangement links TRBV6-2 or TRBV6-3 to TRBJ2-5; 8 nucleotides agree with TRBD1. The trim removed 5 bases at V and 4 bases at J, leaving 9 bases unmatched. Germline V gene sequence: CDR1 MNHEY, CDR2 SVGEGT. The CDR3 has 15 amino acids. In DNA form, the CDR3 reads TGTGCCAGCAGTCCCGACAGGGGAGGAGCAGAGACCCAGTACTTC. Translating it yields CASSPDRGGAETQYF.

This chain joins TRBV10-3 and TRBJ2-5, with 13 bases matching TRBD2. Trimming cost V 4 bases and J 2 bases; bases outside gene matches: 4. The CDR3 totals 16 residues. The germline V gene encodes CDR1 ENHRY and CDR2 SYGVKD. The CDR3 region is CAISARLAGGQETQYF. The CDR3 nucleotides read TGTGCCATCAGTGCCAGACTAGCGGGGGGACAAGAGACCCAGTACTTC.

This clone appeared a single time. This chain joins TRBV7-2 and TRBJ2-5; D is uncertain. CDR1 and CDR2 from the germline V gene are SGHTA and FQGNSA. The CDR3 is 16 amino acids. Trimming took off 4 bases at V and 2 bases at J, with 17 bases between the two ends. The CDR3 spells CASSSTPAVAQETQYF. CDR3 sequence (DNA): TGTGCCAGCAGCTCAACCCCTGCAGTAGCTCAAGAGACCCAGTACTTC.

The V gene is TRBV5-1, the J gene TRBJ1-1, with D tentatively TRBD1 (6 bases). CDR1 SGHRS and CDR2 YFSETQ come from the germline V gene. With 0 bases removed from V and 8 bases from J, the gap between germline ends came to 11 bases. The CDR3 runs to 13 residues. CDR3 in amino acids: CASSLEDRSEAFF. CDR3 DNA: TGCGCCAGCAGCTTGGAGGACAGATCGGAAGCTTTCTTT.

The J gene is TRBJ2-3, the V gene TRBV4-3, with D unclear. The CDR3 spans 14 residues. Germline V gives CDR1 LGHNA, CDR2 YSLEER. Trimming took off 5 bases at V and 4 bases at J, with 13 bases between the two ends. CDR3: CASSLGSPADTQYF. In DNA, the CDR3 is TGCGCCAGCAGCTTAGGGTCCCCTGCAGATACGCAGTATTTT.